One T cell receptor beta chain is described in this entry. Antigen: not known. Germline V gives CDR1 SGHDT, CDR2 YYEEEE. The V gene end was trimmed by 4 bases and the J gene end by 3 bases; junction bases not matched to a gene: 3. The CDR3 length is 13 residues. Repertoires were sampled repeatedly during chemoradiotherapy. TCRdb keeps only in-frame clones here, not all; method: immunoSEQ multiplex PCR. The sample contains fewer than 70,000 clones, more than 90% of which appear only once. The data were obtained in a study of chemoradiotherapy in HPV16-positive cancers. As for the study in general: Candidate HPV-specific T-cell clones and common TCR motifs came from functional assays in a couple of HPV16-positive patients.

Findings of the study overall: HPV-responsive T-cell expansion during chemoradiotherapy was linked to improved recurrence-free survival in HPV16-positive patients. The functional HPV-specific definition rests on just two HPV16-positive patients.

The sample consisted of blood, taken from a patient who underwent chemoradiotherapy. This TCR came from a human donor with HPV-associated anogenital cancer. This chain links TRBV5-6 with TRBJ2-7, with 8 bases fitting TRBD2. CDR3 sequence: CASSPAGGYEQYF. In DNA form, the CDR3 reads TGTGCCAGCAGCCCGGCGGGGGGCTACGAGCAGTACTTC.